This TCR beta chain appears in the sequencing data of a study of cytomegalovirus exposure and HLA in healthy donors. Germline values: CDR1 SGHTA, CDR2 FQGNSA. The CDR3 is made up of 15 amino acids. V was clipped by 1 base and J by 1 base, with 10 bases between them. Study-wide findings and caveats: HLA-A and HLA-B allele assignments for most subjects were reportedly predicted accurately using TCR beta sequences. For presence/absence analyses, sequencing depth was assumed to be roughly uniform across donors. Rarity characterized most TCR sequences, yet some public TCRs appeared in many donors.

The PCR had 60 Vbeta and 13 Jbeta primers. Libraries were prepared by immunoSEQ multiplex PCR; TCRdb keeps only in-frame clonotypes and omits some of them. The table shows fewer than 150,000 clones, with roughly 70% occurring only once. Comments on this clone: Its antigen is undetermined.

The TCR was taken from a man between 25 and 39 years old in good health and CMV-seronegative. Input material: PBMCs. The rearrangement uses TRBV7-2 and TRBJ1-1; D is unresolved. CDR3 sequence reads: CASSLGPGQNTEAFF. CDR3 coding DNA: TGTGCCAGCAGCTTAGGGCCTGGGCAGAACACTGAAGCTTTCTTT.